Presented here are 21 T cell receptor beta chains from one specimen sequenced in a study of blood T cell repertoires in COVID-19. Sequencing used immunoSEQ multiplex PCR; TCRdb keeps in-frame clones, though not all of them. In the table there are 95,000 to 150,000 clones, 65% to 85% of which are singletons. Sample: PBMCs or T cells enriched from blood (not recorded which). The source of these receptors is a woman younger than 45 who had recovered from COVID-19.

The chain links TRBV14 to TRBJ1-2; unclear D gene. The CDR3 length is 14 residues. CDR1 and CDR2 (germline): SGHDN, FVKESK. Trimming shortened V by 0 bases and J by 4 bases, and 9 bases separated the two germline ends. For the CDR3, the DNA is TGTGCCAGCAGCCAAGACGGGAGTGGCTATGGCTACACCTTC. This sequence encodes CASSQDGSGYGYTF.

The rearrangement links TRBV3-1 (or the pseudogene TRBV3-2) to TRBJ2-1, with 12 bases aligning to TRBD2. Germline V lookup: CDR1 LGHDT, CDR2 YNNKEL (reference sequence). V trimming: 1 base; J trimming: 12 bases; junction bases outside the gene matches: 7. The CDR3 sequence is 15 residues long. The CDR3 DNA sequence: TGTGCCAGCAGCCAAGCCTCTAGCGGGAGGGCCGGGCAGTTCTTC. Protein: CASSQASSGRAGQFF.

The chain couples TRBV7-9 to TRBJ1-2, with D possibly matching TRBD1 (5 bases). Trimming took off 3 bases at V and 4 bases at J, with 12 bases between the two ends. Germline V CDR1 and CDR2: SEHNR, FQNEAQ (reference sequence). The CDR3 totals 14 residues. The CDR3 is CASSFRGSGYGYTF. CDR3 DNA: TGTGCCAGCAGCTTCCGGGGGTCCGGCTATGGCTACACCTTC.

The V gene is TRBV3-1 (or the pseudogene TRBV3-2), the J gene TRBJ2-6; D is unclear. The CDR3 has 15 amino acids. Trimming removed 4 bases at V and 0 bases at J, with 7 bases between. The germline V gene has CDR1 LGHDT and CDR2 YNNKEL (reference sequence). The CDR3 loop reads CASSRYNSGANVLTF. DNA of the CDR3: TGTGCCAGCAGCCGTTATAACTCTGGGGCCAACGTCCTGACTTTC.

The V and J genes are TRBV3-1 (or the pseudogene TRBV3-2) and TRBJ2-1, with D perhaps TRBD2 (6 bases). The germline V gene encodes CDR1 LGHDT and CDR2 YNNKEL (reference sequence). Trimming removed 0 bases at V and 5 bases at J, with 14 bases between. CDR3 length: 16 residues. The CDR3 here is CASSQDSGLKDNEQFF. The CDR3 coding sequence is TGTGCCAGCAGCCAAGATTCGGGACTGAAAGACAATGAGCAGTTCTTC.

V usage is TRBV29-1 and J usage is TRBJ1-2; D call uncertain. CDR1 and CDR2 (germline): SQVTM, ANQGSEA. CDR3 size: 10 residues. Trimming shortened V by 5 bases and J by 8 bases, and 9 bases separated the two germline ends. The CDR3 DNA reads as TGCAGCGTTCAAGCTGGCGGCTACACCTTC. Translating it yields CSVQAGGYTF.

This rearrangement joins TRBV5-1 to TRBJ1-3; D remains unclear. In germline, CDR1 is SGHRS, CDR2 YFSETQ. V was clipped by 7 bases and J by 0 bases, with 14 bases between them. This CDR3 region has 15 residues. CDR3 loop: CASQPYTGSGNTIYF. For the CDR3, the DNA is TGCGCCAGCCAACCATATACCGGCTCTGGAAACACCATATATTTT.

The chain joins TRBV28 to TRBJ1-6; 8 positions agree with TRBD1. V was clipped by 5 bases and J by 4 bases; unmatched bases: 13. CDR3 length: 18 amino acids. Per the germline V gene, CDR1 is MDHEN and CDR2 is SYDVKM. The CDR3 coding sequence is TGTGCCAGCAGTCAAGACAGGGGCCCCCAATGGTATAATTCACCCCTCCACTTT. Its translation: CASSQDRGPQWYNSPLHF.

V and J are TRBV5-5 and TRBJ2-3; D uncertain. This CDR3 comprises 13 residues. The ends were cut back, 4 bases at V and 3 bases at J, with 9 bases in the middle. From germline, CDR1 is SGHKS and CDR2 YYEKEE (reference sequence). The CDR3 DNA reads as TGTGCCAGCAGCCCCCTCGTTACAGATACGCAGTATTTT. Translating it yields CASSPLVTDTQYF.

Note on this clone: At one end, the junction sequence differs from germline, possibly due to a read error. The chain has TRBV19 and TRBJ2-3, with TRBD1 as a possible D gene (7 bases). This CDR3 is 14 amino acids long. Germline V CDR1 and CDR2: LNHDA, SQIVND (reference sequence). The CDR3 sequence: CASSIGGIPDTGDF. The DNA of the CDR3 is TGTGCCAGTAGTATCGGGGGCATCCCTGACACAGGGGATTTT.

The V and J genes are TRBV21-1 and TRBJ2-7; the table gives TRBD2 as D, unverified against the DNA. TRBV21-1 is described as a pseudogene. The CDR3 has 12 residues. The CDR3 DNA is TGTGCCAGCAGGAAAGTCCCCGGGGAGCAGTACTTC. It specifies CASRKVPGEQYF.

The chain carries TRBV12-3 or TRBV12-4 and TRBJ2-1, with unresolved D. The CDR3 extends over 11 amino acids. V was shortened by 6 bases and J by 3 bases, with 3 bases between the two germline ends. The CDR3 DNA is TGTGCCAGCAGCAACTACAATGAGCAGTTCTTC. Its translation is CASSNYNEQFF.

This clone was picked up one time. This chain joins TRBV7-2 and TRBJ2-1; D remains unclear. This CDR3 contains 13 residues. With 2 bases removed from V and 5 bases from J, the gap between germline ends came to 7 bases. Per the germline V gene, CDR1 is SGHTA and CDR2 is FQGNSA. DNA of the CDR3: TGTGCCAGCAGCTTATTCACGGACAATGAGCAGTTCTTC. This gives the protein CASSLFTDNEQFF.

The genes are TRBV19 and TRBJ1-4; D unresolved. This CDR3 region has 14 residues. Looked up from germline, CDR1 is LNHDA and CDR2 is SQIVND (reference sequence). V was clipped by 6 bases and J by 5 bases, with 13 bases between them. The chain's CDR3 is CASRSTEHNEKLFF. Here the CDR3 DNA reads TGTGCCAGTAGATCAACGGAGCACAATGAAAAACTGTTTTTT.

V is TRBV19 and J is TRBJ2-1, with D possibly being TRBD2 (6 bases). CDR1 is LNHDA, CDR2 SQIVND, per germline (reference sequence). Trimming took 11 bases from V and 6 from J, leaving 17 bases between them. The length of the CDR3 is 13 residues. CDR3 sequence: CAQGAGTSNEQFF. As DNA, the CDR3 is TGTGCCCAGGGTGCGGGAACCAGCAATGAGCAGTTCTTC.

The chain's CDR3 is CASRLDRGPGGYTF. Here the CDR3 DNA reads TGTGCCAGCAGGTTAGACAGGGGCCCTGGTGGCTACACCTTC. The chain combines TRBV6-5 with TRBJ1-2; 8 positions agree with TRBD1. Germline-derived CDR1 and CDR2 are MNHEY and SVGAGI. The J segment lost 7 bases and the V segment lost 6 bases, leaving 10 bases of the junction unmatched. This CDR3 is built from 14 residues.

V is TRBV15 and J is TRBJ1-1; D may be TRBD1 (6 bases). V lost 0 bases and J 4 bases, leaving 12 bases between the germline ends. The CDR3 sequence is 15 residues long. The germline V gene has CDR1 LNHNV and CDR2 YYDKDF (reference sequence). CDR3 coding DNA: TGTGCCACCAGCAGAGAGGGCCCAGGGGTCACTGAAGCTTTCTTT. Translation: CATSREGPGVTEAFF.

The rearrangement uses TRBV19 and TRBJ1-3; TRBD1 agrees at 7 bases. This CDR3 region has 17 residues. V dropped 3 bases and J dropped 0; count of bases not matched to a gene: 8. The V gene's germline CDR1 is LNHDA and CDR2 SQIVND (reference sequence). CDR3 nucleotide sequence: TGTGCCAGTAGTATGGGGGACAGCGGACACTCTGGAAACACCATATATTTT. Its protein is CASSMGDSGHSGNTIYF. Using reference TRBV19 and TRBJ1-3 for the parts outside the CDR3, the full variable domain is DGGITQSPKYLFRKEGQNVTLSCEQNLNHDAMYWYRQDPGQGLRLIYYSQIVNDFQKGDIAEGYSVSREKKESFPLTVTSAQKNPTAFYLCASSMGDSGHSGNTIYFGEGSWLTVV.

V and J are TRBV12-3 or TRBV12-4 and TRBJ2-7, with 7 bases that match TRBD2. This CDR3 is built from 13 residues. V lost 1 base, J lost 4 bases, and 1 base stayed unmatched. Written as DNA, the CDR3 is TGTGCCAGCAGTTTAGGGGGGGGTTACGAGCAGTACTTC. This translates into CASSLGGGYEQYF.

The chain combines TRBV28 with TRBJ1-5, with 9 bases lining up with TRBD1. V dropped 9 bases and J dropped 0; count of bases not matched to a gene: 9. Per the germline V gene, CDR1 is MDHEN and CDR2 is SYDVKM. This CDR3 region has 16 residues. CDR3 bases: TGTGCCAGTATCACAGGGGGCGCTTATAGCAATCAGCCCCAGCATTTT. Residues: CASITGGAYSNQPQHF.

This sequence joins TRBV7-6 and TRBJ1-2, with 8 bases fitting TRBD1. Germline CDR1 and CDR2: SGHVS and FNYEAQ. The J segment lost 4 bases and the V segment lost 5 bases, leaving 3 bases of the junction unmatched. The CDR3 length is 13 residues. The CDR3 here is CASSTDRGYGYTF. Here the CDR3 DNA reads TGTGCCAGCAGCACAGACAGGGGCTATGGCTACACCTTC.